This TCR beta chain was captured by sequencing in a study of shared clonotypes between healthy human individuals. Study donors comprised healthy, HIV-negative adults devoid of recent acute infection or vaccination. The assay was immunoSEQ multiplex PCR, and TCRdb's table has in-frame clones only and misses some. This table has 500,000 to 650,000 clones, 70% to 80% appearing once. With 4 bases clipped from V and 6 bases from J, the junction kept 8 bases outside the gene matches. CDR1 is SGHDN and CDR2 is FVKESK in the germline V gene. This CDR3 spans 14 amino acids. The sequencing sample was made of PBMCs. V gene TRBV14 combines with J gene TRBJ1-2, with 7 bases that match TRBD1. The receptor was derived from a woman in her forties in good health. Some clones in this sample may be carry-over from other donors' samples. As DNA, the CDR3 is TGTGCCAGCAGCCGAGACAGGGCCGGGAATGGCTACACCTTC. This codes for CASSRDRAGNGYTF.